The present T cell receptor (beta chain) was sequenced within a study of T cells in Graves' hyperthyroidism and ophthalmopathy. Study-wide context: At the time of initial diagnosis and before any treatment, peripheral blood was collected. Findings of the study overall: Blood held most thyroid clonotypes expanded above 0.001 frequency.

Amplification of TCR beta CDR3 regions used RNA as the template. First-round RT-PCR with HTBI primers amplified the TCR CDR3 region. TCRdb reprocessed the multiplex PCR reads with MiXCR, giving one entry per CDR3 protein. Of hundreds of thousands of distinct CDR3 sequences in the sample, 16% were seen once. Graves' hyperthyroidism was deemed stable absent ophthalmopathy progression within 18 months. Newly diagnosed hyperthyroidism, duration under 2 months, in patients aged 18 to 65. The sample holds many counts of this clonotype. Antigen: not known. The source material was blood. This sequence was found in a woman aged 25 to 39 with Graves' hyperthyroidism.

The CDR3 DNA follows: TGTGCCAGCAGTTATGACGGAAATAGCAATCAGCCCCAGCATTTT. It translates to CASSYDGNSNQPQHF. The rearrangement links TRBV27 to TRBJ1-5; D is ambiguous. The CDR3 sequence is 15 residues long. Trimming removed 4 bases from V and 0 bases from J, with 10 bases in between. In germline, CDR1 is MNHEY, CDR2 SMNVEV (reference sequence).